This T cell receptor (beta chain) was identified during a study of blood T cell repertoires in COVID-19. In the authors' workflow: Reference gene primer amplification gave estimated nucleated cell counts. Profiling relied on immunoSEQ multiplex PCR, and the TCRdb table lists in-frame clones only, not all of them. The V and J calls and the clone size are those of that table, but D and trimming were determined from the DNA. Seen here are roughly 70,000 clones, 77% observed once, and the top ten hold over 2%. Between the trimmed V and J ends, which lost 4 bases and 0 bases, there was a span of 12 bases. The germline CDR1 and CDR2 sequences are SGHTA and FQGNSA. The CDR3 spans 16 residues.

Sequencing input: peripheral blood. This clonotype was sampled from a man in his 70s with COVID-19, enrolled during active disease. The chain has TRBV7-2 and TRBJ1-4; weak D call: TRBD1 (6 bases). CDR3 DNA: TGTGCCAGCAGCTGGCAGACAGGCACAACTAATGAAAAACTGTTTTTT. Its protein product is CASSWQTGTTNEKLFF.